This TCR beta chain was sequenced during a study of blood T cell repertoires in COVID-19. Whole-study context: Specimens from acute and convalescent COVID-19 originated in the United States, Italy and Spain.

Study processing details: It was from reference gene primer amplification that nucleated cell counts were estimated. Sequenced by immunoSEQ multiplex PCR; TCRdb stores in-frame clones only, minus some. For V, J and clone size, that table is used; D and trimming come from the DNA. Among about 280,000 clones, 88% were seen once, and the ten largest hold roughly 10%. With 3 bases clipped from V and 8 bases from J, the junction kept 9 bases outside the gene matches. This CDR3 is 15 amino acids long. Germline V CDR1 and CDR2: GTSNPN, SVGIG (reference sequence). This TCR was sampled from a woman in her twenties or thirties with COVID-19, enrolled during active disease. The chain recombines TRBV30 with TRBJ1-4; 10 bases align to TRBD1. Source material: peripheral blood. CDR3 amino acids: CAWSARQGAGEKLFF. The CDR3 coding sequence is TGTGCCTGGAGCGCCCGACAGGGGGCGGGAGAAAAACTGTTTTTT.